This TCR beta chain derives from a study of shared clonotypes between healthy human individuals (dated by TCRdb to 2018 to 2021). The study in broad terms: The cohort comprised a couple of women and a few men aged 18 to 49 years. To increase sequencing depth and limit assay-specific biases, TCR repertoire library preparation and sequencing were carried out by different laboratories using diverse techniques. Leukapheresis yielded between about 0.94 and 9 billion PBMCs per donor. Blood TCR repertoires of a handful of healthy adults were deeply sequenced to estimate repertoire size and the extent of clonotype sharing between individuals. Per donor, three plates each were used for CD4 naive and CD4 memory, two for CD8 naive, and one for CD8 memory.

Using the deep immunoSEQ assay, multiplex PCR amplified TCR CDR3 regions from genomic DNA. Extracted genomic DNA from each cell subset was distributed evenly across all wells of several immunoSEQ 96-well plates, and each plate was treated as a replicate. For sorted subsets, each replicate PCR was loaded with 200 ng genomic DNA, equivalent to about 30,000 T cell genomes. Purified libraries were measured with a Qubit 3.0 fluorometer, size-checked on a Bioanalyzer 2100, and measured again with the KAPA Library Quantification kit. A separate single-read 150-cycle Illumina NextSeq 550 flow cell was used to sequence each immunoSEQ 96-well plate. The study's own analysis went as follows. Because only junctional sequences without quality scores were contained in the immunoSEQ output, filtering matching that applied to full-length reads could not be performed. To assign V/J genes and CDR3, sequences were annotated against IMGT germline references using PyIR, a Python wrapper for IgBLAST v1.9. Reads were removed for weak V/J assignments (E-value above 1e-6), missing CDR3, stop codons, out-of-frame junctions, or ambiguous translated residues. V3J clonotypes were defined as sequences sharing the same inferred V gene, J gene, and CDR3 amino acid sequence. The percentage overlap between two repertoires was calculated by dividing the number of shared unique clonotypes by the size of the smaller repertoire. RTK rarefaction, the Chao1 estimator, and Recon v2.1 estimates of unobserved clonotypes were used to assess repertoire richness. Generation probabilities for all TCRbeta clonotypes obtained by the gDNA method from a handful of donors were computed using OLGA. TCRdb retrieved this table from immuneACCESS and kept in-frame rearrangements only. Not all clones are present; in checked studies, unresolved V genes account for under half, and no reason is known for the remainder. For V, J and clone size, that table is used; D and trimming come from the DNA. The table for this sample lists over 2 million clones; about 95% of them were counted only once. 1.1% of the sample is held by the ten biggest clonotypes.

Inclusive of the bounding cysteine and phenylalanine, the CDR3 is 14 residues long. Just CDR3 DNA is preserved here, 42 bases in frame from base 1. From V the trimming removes 7 bases and from J it removes 7 bases, while the gene matches leave 7 bases of the junction unaccounted for. CDR1 and CDR2, per the germline V gene, are SNHLY and FYNNEI. Study-level results and caveats: About 5% of naive CD4, roughly 3.6% of naive CD8, 2.3% of memory CD4, and around 0.4% of memory CD8 clonotypes were shared across a few donors. Compared with non-shared clonotypes, clonotypes shared by all four sorted-subset donors had higher generation probabilities. Estimated clonotype richness was generally larger for naive than for memory subsets. The genetic and exposure-history diversity represented was limited by the small number of donors. Only blood was sampled, and tissue TCR repertoires likely differ from those in blood. Pairwise subsampling led to the expectation that sequencing depth would affect the degree of clonotype sharing among donors. Rarefaction of sorted-subset datasets indicated incomplete sequencing despite the large sequencing depth.

For the CD8 naive samples, CD45RO-negative cells were positively selected for CCR7, yielding a CD45RA+CCR7+ population from which TemRA cells were excluded. Donors were healthy HIV-negative adults with no recently reported acute infections or vaccinations. Every donor was a Caucasian adult living in Nashville, Tennessee, USA. Blood was obtained by leukapheresis, after which PBMCs were separated by Ficoll-Histopaque density gradient centrifugation and cryopreserved in liquid nitrogen vapor phase. Analytical flow cytometry was used to check the purity and quantity of each magnetically sorted T cell population. Genomic DNA was isolated from each sorted fraction and quantified by UV absorbance on a Nanodrop 2000c. Concerning this clone: Its antigen remains undetermined. Base qualities are missing; no much larger clone stands one base away.

Sequencing was done on a sample of naive CD8+ T cells sorted from blood. What this sample's cell subset or site label stands for: CD45RA+CCR7+. The sequence derives from a man aged 18 to 29 in good health. The V and J segments used are TRBV2 and TRBJ2-1; TRBD2 lines up with 10 middle nucleotides. In nucleotides, the sequence is TGTGCCAGCAAGCTAGCGGGAGAGAATAATGAGCAGTTCTTC. It codes for CASKLAGENNEQFF.